The 21 T cell receptor beta chains given below trace back to one sample, sequenced in a study of CXCR3-negative and CXCR3-positive naive CD8 T cells. Study-wide findings and caveats: CXCR3-expressing naive cells carried TRB CDR3s more hydrophobic than those of CXCR3-negative naive cells.

The method, 5' RACE with UMI labels, was used to prepare the TRB cDNA libraries. With the 5' RACE reads reprocessed, TCRdb shows one record per CDR3 protein and no DNA. This sample's clone table lists about 5,700 distinct CDR3 sequences. No antigen is known for these receptors. Sequenced material: naive CXCR3+ CD8+ T cells from blood. Regarding subset: CD45RO-CCR7+CD27+CD95- naive CD8+ T cells expressing CXCR3 (TNR3+). These receptors came from a human donor in good health. Some clones in this sample may be carry-over from other donors' samples.

V is TRBV25-1 and J is TRBJ1-1; as DNA is missing, the TRBD1 call by TCRdb cannot be tested. CDR1 and CDR2 (germline): MGHDK, SYGVNS. The CDR3 spans 11 residues. The CDR3 reads CASSWTEGAFF.

This clonotype ranks as medium-sized in terms of frequency. The CDR3 spells CSARGGVNTEAFF. This chain joins TRBV20-1 and TRBJ1-1; TCRdb proposes TRBD1, but this gene call is untestable without DNA. There are 13 residues in the CDR3. The V gene's germline CDR1 is DFQATT and CDR2 SNEGSKA (reference sequence).

This sequence joins TRBV3-1 and TRBJ2-3; checking the TCRdb D call of TRBD2 is not possible without DNA. Germline V CDR1 and CDR2: LGHDT, YNNKEL (reference sequence). This CDR3 spans 15 amino acids. CDR3 loop: CASSPSLVGVDTQYF.

By frequency, this clonotype is medium-sized (0.01 to 0.1%). V and J are TRBV29-1 and TRBJ1-2. This CDR3 has 11 amino acids. Germline assignment: CDR1 SQVTM and CDR2 ANQGSEA. CDR3 sequence: CSVEDRYGYTF.

The chain recombines TRBV6-5 with TRBJ2-1. Germline CDR1 MNHEY, CDR2 SVGAGI. This CDR3 spans 13 amino acids. CDR3 amino acids: CASTFEAENEQFF.

This clonotype is medium-sized by frequency. The rearrangement joins TRBV7-2 to TRBJ2-7; TCRdb gives TRBD2 as the D gene, but with no DNA this cannot be confirmed. The germline CDR1 and CDR2 sequences are SGHTA and FQGNSA. The CDR3 sequence is 16 residues long. This CDR3 reads CASSLGASAYTYEQYF.

This clonotype shows up as medium-sized (0.01 to 0.1%) by frequency. V gene TRBV5-6 combines with J gene TRBJ2-5; TCRdb reports TRBD1, a call that lacks DNA to check it against. Germline lookup yields CDR1 SGHDT and CDR2 YYEEEE. This CDR3 is built from 12 residues. CDR3 region: CASSAGDETQYF.

The chain employs TRBV4-1 and TRBJ2-7; lacking DNA, the TRBD1 call made by TCRdb goes unchecked. The CDR3 consists of 13 residues. Germline-derived CDR1 and CDR2 are MGHRA and YSYEKL. The CDR3 region is CASSPTSQGEQYF.

CDR3 sequence: CASSQDNGGETQYF. The V gene is TRBV3-1, the J gene TRBJ2-5; TCRdb's D call of TRBD1 is untestable without DNA. The CDR3 covers 14 residues. Germline-derived CDR1 and CDR2 are LGHDT and YNNKEL (reference sequence).

According to its frequency, this clonotype is medium-sized. The V gene is TRBV29-1, the J gene TRBJ2-3. The CDR3 has 15 residues. Germline-derived CDR1 and CDR2 are SQVTM and ANQGSEA. CDR3 loop: CSVAWLQTRTDTQYF.

Measured by frequency, this clonotype is medium-sized. The genes are TRBV5-1 and TRBJ2-6; with no DNA, the TCRdb D assignment of TRBD1 cannot be verified. Germline CDR1 reads SGHRS; CDR2 reads YFSETQ. The length of the CDR3 is 18 residues. This CDR3 is CASSFTGAGYSGANVLTF.

This clonotype counts as medium-sized by frequency. This chain joins TRBV29-1 and TRBJ1-2; TCRdb returns TRBD1, unconfirmable since there is no DNA. This CDR3 comprises 15 residues. CDR1 and CDR2 (germline): SQVTM, ANQGSEA. The CDR3 here is CSVEGSRARFGGYTF.

The chain employs TRBV6-6 and TRBJ1-4. This CDR3 has 13 amino acids. Germline-derived CDR1 and CDR2 are MNHNY and SVGAGI (reference sequence). The CDR3: CASSYSKSEKLFF.

This clonotype is identified as medium-sized from frequency. The chain carries TRBV27 and TRBJ2-5. From germline, CDR1 is MNHEY and CDR2 SMNVEV (reference sequence). This CDR3 spans 14 amino acids. This CDR3 reads CASSSSTYQETQYF.

This rearrangement joins TRBV29-1 to TRBJ2-3; without DNA, the TCRdb call of TRBD1 cannot be checked. CDR1 and CDR2 (germline): SQVTM, ANQGSEA. The CDR3 has 12 residues. The chain's CDR3 is CSPRTDTDTQYF.

The chain combines TRBV5-1 with TRBJ1-1. This CDR3 has 13 amino acids. Germline-derived CDR1 and CDR2 are SGHRS and YFSETQ. The CDR3 loop reads CASSGDMNTEAFF.

By frequency, this clonotype is medium-sized. Here the CDR3 reads CASSLGHSGANVLTF. The chain employs TRBV7-6 and TRBJ2-6. The CDR3 sequence is 15 residues long. Germline V gene data show CDR1 as SGHVS and CDR2 as FNYEAQ.

V is TRBV20-1 and J is TRBJ1-1; TCRdb's D call, TRBD1, is unchecked because there is no DNA. This CDR3 comprises 13 residues. Per the germline V gene, CDR1 is DFQATT and CDR2 is SNEGSKA (reference sequence). The CDR3 here is CSASPGMNTEAFF.

The chain has TRBV12-3 or TRBV12-4 and TRBJ1-5; with no DNA, the TCRdb D assignment of TRBD1 cannot be verified. This CDR3 is built from 15 residues. CDR3: CASTLQGERLQPQHF.

V usage is TRBV7-9 and J usage is TRBJ1-4; TCRdb indicates TRBD1, and absent DNA this call remains unverified. Germline values: CDR1 SEHNR, CDR2 FQNEAQ (reference sequence). This CDR3 region has 15 residues. CDR3 region: CASSSSRGTNEKLFF.

Considering frequency, this clonotype is medium-sized. The chain links TRBV29-1 to TRBJ2-7; TCRdb gives TRBD1 as the D gene, but with no DNA this cannot be confirmed. This CDR3 is 13 amino acids long. Germline V gene data show CDR1 as SQVTM and CDR2 as ANQGSEA. The CDR3 loop reads CSVDADNSYEQYF.